Shown below are 5 T cell receptor beta chains from a single sample sequenced in a study of early T cells in non-severe SARS-CoV-2 infection. TCRdb ran MiXCR on the 5' RACE reads and lists one entry per CDR3 protein. Found here are just under 65,000 distinct CDR3 sequences, roughly 5.7% of them singletons; the top ten hold roughly 3.5%. The sample in question was whole blood, obtained at baseline. The source is an adult who was a healthcare worker with PCR-confirmed SARS-CoV-2 infection or an uninfected control (not recorded which).

In this sample, this clonotype turned up many times. The DNA for the CDR3 is TGCGCCAGCAGCCAAGTCCAGGGCTCCTACGAGCAGTACTTC. Translating gives CASSQVQGSYEQYF. The chain links TRBV4-3 to TRBJ2-7; a possible D gene is TRBD1 (5 bases). V was shortened by 1 base and J by 0 bases, with 7 bases between the two germline ends. Looked up from germline, CDR1 is LGHNA and CDR2 is YSLEER. The CDR3 sequence is 14 residues long.

At least ten counts were recorded for this clonotype. V gene TRBV12-3 or TRBV12-4 combines with J gene TRBJ2-7; 7 nucleotides match TRBD2. The J segment lost 5 bases and the V segment lost 8 bases, leaving 9 bases of the junction unmatched. The CDR3 runs to 13 residues. The DNA of the CDR3 is TGTGCCAGCTCGGGACTATTTTTCCACGAGCAGTACTTC. Translated, it gives CASSGLFFHEQYF.

This clonotype has at least ten counts. J is TRBJ2-7 and V is TRBV27; TRBD1 aligns across 10 bases. The germline CDR1 and CDR2 sequences are MNHEY and SMNVEV (reference sequence). The junction had 7 bases not matched to a gene; V was cut back by 5 bases and J by 3 bases. The CDR3 totals 15 residues. The CDR3 here is CASSVWDRGGYEQYF. The CDR3 DNA is TGTGCCAGCAGTGTATGGGACAGGGGAGGCTACGAGCAGTACTTC.

In its sample, this clonotype was seen many times. CDR3 in amino acids: CASSLWGETYNEQFF. The CDR3 DNA reads as TGTGCCAGCAGCTTGTGGGGGGAAACCTACAATGAGCAGTTCTTC. The chain joins TRBV5-4 to TRBJ2-1, with D possibly matching TRBD2 (6 bases). The CDR3 length is 15 residues. The germline V gene encodes CDR1 SGHNT and CDR2 YYREEE (reference sequence). Trimming cost V 1 base and J 2 bases, with 10 bases left between them.

This clonotype occurred many times. The chain recombines TRBV29-1 with TRBJ1-1; TRBD1 might be the D (5 bases). Germline lookup yields CDR1 SQVTM and CDR2 ANQGSEA. Between the trimmed V and J ends, which lost 6 bases and 2 bases, there was a span of 10 bases. The CDR3 extends over 12 amino acids. The CDR3 protein is CSVHQGNTEAFF. CDR3 DNA: TGCAGCGTACACCAGGGAAACACTGAAGCTTTCTTT.